These 17 T cell receptor beta chains came from one sample sequenced in a study of identical twins (TCRdb year 2016). Library preparation used 5' RACE. The instrument was an Illumina HiSeq 2000. Using fastp trimming at Q25 and MiXCR clonotype assembly, TCRdb reanalyzed the public sequencing data and kept in-frame beta chains. Entries that share a CDR3 protein sequence are merged under the most common genes and DNA. The sample has some 240,000 distinct CDR3 sequences on record, around 8.8% of them singletons. The ten biggest clones cover over 2.5% of the sample. This sample was shared with a second study, whose subject was yellow fever vaccine responses in identical twins.

The sequencing sample was made of CD8+ T cells sorted from blood. The receptors were sampled from a woman in her late teens or twenties in good health.

Only a few counts were recorded for this clonotype. V gene TRBV6-5 combines with J gene TRBJ2-7, with 8 positions matching TRBD1. CDR1 is MNHEY, CDR2 SVGAGI, per germline. Trimming cost V 4 bases and J 4 bases; bases outside gene matches: 6. CDR3 length: 14 residues. CDR3 sequence reads: CASSLPGTGYEQYF. The CDR3 DNA reads as TGTGCCAGCAGTTTACCCGGGACAGGATACGAGCAGTACTTC.

Regarding this clonotype: A junction boundary mismatches the germline segment, possibly from a read error. This rearrangement joins TRBV7-2 to TRBJ1-1; the D is unclear. The CDR3 is 15 residues long. Germline V CDR1 and CDR2: SGHTA, FQGNSA. The DNA of the CDR3 is TGTGCCAGCAGCTTAGTAGGAGAGACGAACACTGAAGTTTTCTTT. As protein: CASSLVGETNTEVFF.

This clonotype was observed many times. The chain recombines TRBV29-1 with TRBJ2-1; TRBD2 agrees at 13 bases. CDR3 size: 19 residues. V lost 3 bases to trimming and J lost 4 bases; unmatched junction nucleotides: 15. Germline assignment: CDR1 SQVTM and CDR2 ANQGSEA. CDR3 DNA sequence: TGCAGCGTTGATGACAGGGGGACTAGCGGGAAACGATATTACAATGAGCAGTTCTTC. Translating gives CSVDDRGTSGKRYYNEQFF.

This clonotype turned up a few times. V and J are TRBV10-3 and TRBJ2-1; possibly TRBD2 for D (6 bases). Germline V gene sequence: CDR1 ENHRY, CDR2 SYGVKD. This CDR3 contains 15 residues. V was cut by 4 bases and J by 8 bases, with 18 bases left in between. CDR3 in amino acids: CAISGSGTGDYEQFF. The CDR3 coding sequence is TGTGCCATCAGTGGCTCCGGGACTGGGGACTATGAGCAGTTCTTC.

Only a few counts were recorded for this clonotype. V and J are TRBV7-9 and TRBJ2-5; 9 nucleotides match TRBD1. The J segment lost 3 bases and the V segment lost 5 bases, leaving 7 bases of the junction unmatched. This CDR3 contains 15 residues. Per germline, CDR1 SEHNR and CDR2 FQNEAQ (reference sequence). This CDR3 reads CASSVIRQGEETQYF. The CDR3 nucleotides read TGTGCCAGCAGCGTAATAAGACAGGGGGAAGAGACCCAGTACTTC.

This clonotype was counted ten times or more. The rearrangement uses TRBV20-1 and TRBJ1-1, with 7 positions matching TRBD1. The CDR3 has 14 residues. V lost 3 bases, J lost 3 bases, and 7 bases stayed unmatched. Germline V gene data show CDR1 as DFQATT and CDR2 as SNEGSKA (reference sequence). This chain's CDR3 is CSARALTGYTEAFF. The CDR3 bases are TGCAGTGCTAGGGCATTGACAGGGTACACTGAAGCTTTCTTT.

This clonotype was detected a few times. The V and J genes are TRBV3-1 and TRBJ2-7, with D perhaps TRBD2 (6 bases). Germline loops: CDR1 LGHDT, CDR2 YNNKEL (reference sequence). CDR3 size: 15 residues. V lost 0 bases and J 2 bases, leaving 11 bases between the germline ends. The CDR3 DNA follows: TGTGCCAGCAGCCAAGATAGCGGAGCCCCCTACGAGCAGTACTTC. Residues: CASSQDSGAPYEQYF.

This clonotype came up a few times. The chain is built from TRBV6-2 or TRBV6-3 and TRBJ2-5; 10 bases align to TRBD1. The CDR3 has 16 amino acids. The J segment lost 5 bases and the V segment lost 6 bases, leaving 12 bases of the junction unmatched. Per germline, CDR1 MNHEY and CDR2 SVGEGT. For the CDR3, the DNA is TGTGCCAGCAGCACTCATCCGGGACAGGGGACGGAGACCCAGTACTTC. It codes for CASSTHPGQGTETQYF.

The V and J genes are TRBV7-2 and TRBJ2-5; the D gene is possibly TRBD2 (6 bases). The CDR3 is made up of 15 amino acids. Trimming removed 10 bases at V and 5 bases at J, with 23 bases between. The germline gives CDR1 SGHTA, CDR2 FQGNSA. The CDR3 sequence: CATDKPGLTGETQYF. CDR3 nucleotides: TGTGCCACGGACAAACCGGGACTCACGGGCGAGACCCAGTACTTC.

This clonotype was detected only a few times. The gene calls are TRBV7-2 and TRBJ2-3; D may match TRBD1 or TRBD2 (5 bases each). Trimming shortened V by 1 base and J by 5 bases, and 16 bases separated the two germline ends. The CDR3 is made up of 16 amino acids. Germline lookup yields CDR1 SGHTA and CDR2 FQGNSA. CDR3 DNA sequence: TGTGCCAGCAGCTTAGATCCGGGACGGGTGCTAGATACGCAGTATTTT. Translated: CASSLDPGRVLDTQYF.

CDR3 residues: CASSALSDPGNEQFF. The CDR3 DNA reads as TGTGCCAGCAGCGCACTTAGCGACCCGGGTAATGAGCAGTTCTTC. The genes are TRBV9 and TRBJ2-1, with a possible D match to TRBD2 (5 bases). CDR1 and CDR2 (germline): SGDLS, YYNGEE. Trimming cost V 3 bases and J 7 bases, with 17 bases left between them. This CDR3 is built from 15 residues. Filled out from reference TRBV9 and TRBJ2-1, the complete variable domain reads DSGVTQTPKHLITATGQRVTLRCSPRSGDLSVYWYQQSLDQGLQFLIQYYNGEERAKGNILERFSAQQFPDLHSELNLSSLELGDSALYFCASSALSDPGNEQFFGPGTRLTVL.

This clonotype has only a few counts. This chain uses TRBV15 with TRBJ2-2; maybe TRBD1 (5 bases). The CDR3 length is 15 residues. Trimming took off 4 bases at V and 2 bases at J, with 11 bases between the two ends. Germline values: CDR1 LNHNV, CDR2 YYDKDF (reference sequence). CDR3 amino acids: CATSKGQGNTGELFF. The CDR3 nucleotides read TGTGCCACCAGCAAAGGGCAGGGAAACACCGGGGAGCTGTTTTTT.

This clonotype was detected ten times or more. J is TRBJ2-1 and V is TRBV14, with 7 bases aligning to TRBD2. Germline-derived CDR1 and CDR2 are SGHDN and FVKESK. The junction had 9 bases not matched to a gene; V was cut back by 0 bases and J by 10 bases. This CDR3 spans 15 amino acids. CDR3 nucleotides: TGTGCCAGCAGCCAAGAATACGGACTAGATGGCGAGCAGTTCTTC. This sequence encodes CASSQEYGLDGEQFF.

V is TRBV11-1 and J is TRBJ2-7; 12 positions agree with TRBD1. Germline loops: CDR1 SGHAT, CDR2 FQDESV (reference sequence). The CDR3 totals 18 residues. Losses at the gene ends were 3 bases for V and 2 bases for J; bases not matched to a gene: 11. The CDR3 DNA reads as TGTGCCAGCAGCTTTCCCCCCACCGGGACAGGGGGCGCCTACGAGCAGTACTTC. Its translation is CASSFPPTGTGGAYEQYF.

The J gene is TRBJ2-3, the V gene TRBV4-3; 11 positions match TRBD2. This CDR3 is built from 16 residues. J gave up 0 bases and V 4 bases, and 3 bases lay outside the gene matches. Per germline, CDR1 LGHNA and CDR2 YSLEER. The CDR3 coding sequence is TGCGCCAGCAGCCCTAGCGGGAGGAACAGCACAGATACGCAGTATTTT. Residues: CASSPSGRNSTDTQYF.

This clonotype was seen a few times. The gene calls are TRBV7-8 and TRBJ2-5, with TRBD1 matching 7 bases. CDR1 and CDR2 from the germline V gene are SGHVS and FQNEAQ. CDR3 length: 15 amino acids. Trimming removed 5 bases from V and 1 base from J; junction bases left unmatched: 7. CDR3 DNA sequence: TGTGCCAGCAGCCACCTCCGGGACAGCCAAGAGACCCAGTACTTC. Amino acids: CASSHLRDSQETQYF.

This clonotype turned up a few times. This chain uses TRBV7-9 with TRBJ1-1; D call uncertain. This CDR3 contains 14 residues. Germline CDR1 is SEHNR and CDR2 is FQNEAQ (reference sequence). Trimming removed 1 base at V and 0 bases at J, with 6 bases between. The CDR3 coding sequence is TGTGCCAGCAGCTTAGGGGATATGAACACTGAAGCTTTCTTT. As protein: CASSLGDMNTEAFF.